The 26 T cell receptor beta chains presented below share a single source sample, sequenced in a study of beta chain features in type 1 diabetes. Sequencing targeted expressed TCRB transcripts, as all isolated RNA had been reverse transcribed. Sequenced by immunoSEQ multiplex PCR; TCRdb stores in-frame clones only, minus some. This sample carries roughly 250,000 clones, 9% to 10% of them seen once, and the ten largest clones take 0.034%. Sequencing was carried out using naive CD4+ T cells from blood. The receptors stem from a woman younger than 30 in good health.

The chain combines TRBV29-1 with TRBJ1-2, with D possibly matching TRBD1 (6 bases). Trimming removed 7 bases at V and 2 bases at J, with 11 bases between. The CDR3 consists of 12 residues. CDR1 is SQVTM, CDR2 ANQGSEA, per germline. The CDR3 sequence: CSASTGNYGYTF. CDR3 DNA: TGCAGCGCCTCAACAGGGAACTATGGCTACACCTTC.

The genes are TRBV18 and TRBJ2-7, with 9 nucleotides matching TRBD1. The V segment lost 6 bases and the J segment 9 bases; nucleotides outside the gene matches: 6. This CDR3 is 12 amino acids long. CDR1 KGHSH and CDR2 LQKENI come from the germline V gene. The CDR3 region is CASSRDREGQYF. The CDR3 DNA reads TGTGCCAGCTCTCGGGACAGGGAGGGGCAGTACTTC.

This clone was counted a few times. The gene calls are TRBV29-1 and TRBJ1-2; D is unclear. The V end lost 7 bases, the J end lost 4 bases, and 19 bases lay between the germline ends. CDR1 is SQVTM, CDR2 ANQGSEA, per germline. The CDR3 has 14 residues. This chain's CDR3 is CSAGGASTGYGYTF. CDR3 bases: TGCAGCGCCGGCGGTGCCAGCACCGGCTATGGCTACACCTTC.

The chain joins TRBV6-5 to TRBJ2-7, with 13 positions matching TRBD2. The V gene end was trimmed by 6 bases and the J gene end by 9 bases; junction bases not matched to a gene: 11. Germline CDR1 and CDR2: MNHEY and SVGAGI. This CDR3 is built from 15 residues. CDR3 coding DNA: TGTGCCAGCAGCTCCGGGGAAACTAGCGGGAGGGTGCAGTACTTC. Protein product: CASSSGETSGRVQYF.

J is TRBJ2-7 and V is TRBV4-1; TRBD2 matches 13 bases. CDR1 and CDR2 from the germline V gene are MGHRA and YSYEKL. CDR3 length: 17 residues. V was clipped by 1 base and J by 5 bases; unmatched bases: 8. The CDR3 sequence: CASSQAPGLAGQNEQYF. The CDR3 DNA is TGCGCCAGCAGCCAAGCCCCGGGACTAGCGGGACAGAACGAGCAGTACTTC.

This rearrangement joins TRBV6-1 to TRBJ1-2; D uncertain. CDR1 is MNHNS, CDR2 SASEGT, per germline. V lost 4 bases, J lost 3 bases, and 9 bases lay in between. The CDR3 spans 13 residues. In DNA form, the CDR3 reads TGTGCCAGCAGTGCCGGGTACTACTATGGCTACACCTTC. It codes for CASSAGYYYGYTF.

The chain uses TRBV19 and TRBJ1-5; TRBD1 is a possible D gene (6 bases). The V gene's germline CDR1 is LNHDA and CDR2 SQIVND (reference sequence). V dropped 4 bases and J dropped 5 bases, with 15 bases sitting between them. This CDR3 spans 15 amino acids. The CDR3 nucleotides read TGTGCCAGTAGTAGGTCAGGGACATATCATCAGCCCCAGCATTTT. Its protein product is CASSRSGTYHQPQHF. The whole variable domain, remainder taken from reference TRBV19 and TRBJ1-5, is DGGITQSPKYLFRKEGQNVTLSCEQNLNHDAMYWYRQDPGQGLRLIYYSQIVNDFQKGDIAEGYSVSREKKESFPLTVTSAQKNPTAFYLCASSRSGTYHQPQHFGDGTRLSIL.

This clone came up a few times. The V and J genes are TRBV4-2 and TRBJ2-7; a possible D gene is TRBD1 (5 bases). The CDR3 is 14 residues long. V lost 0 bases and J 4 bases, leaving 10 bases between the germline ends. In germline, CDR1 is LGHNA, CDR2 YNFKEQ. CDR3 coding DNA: TGTGCCAGCAGCCAAGATCAAGGGGTTTACGAGCAGTACTTC. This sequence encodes CASSQDQGVYEQYF.

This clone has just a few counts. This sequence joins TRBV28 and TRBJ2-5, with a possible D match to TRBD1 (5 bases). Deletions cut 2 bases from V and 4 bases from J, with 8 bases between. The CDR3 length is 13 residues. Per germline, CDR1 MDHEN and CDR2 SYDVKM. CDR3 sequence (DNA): TGTGCCAGCAGTTTAGGGGCCCGAGAGACCCAGTACTTC. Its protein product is CASSLGARETQYF.

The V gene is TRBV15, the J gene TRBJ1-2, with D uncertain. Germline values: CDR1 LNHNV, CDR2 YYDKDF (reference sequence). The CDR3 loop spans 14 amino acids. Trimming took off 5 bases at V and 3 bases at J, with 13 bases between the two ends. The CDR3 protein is CATSPQALYYGYTF. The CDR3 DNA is TGTGCCACCAGCCCCCAGGCCCTATACTATGGCTACACCTTC. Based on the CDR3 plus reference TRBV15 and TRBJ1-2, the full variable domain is DAMVIQNPRYQVTQFGKPVTLSCSQTLNHNVMYWYQQKSSQAPKLLFHYYDKDFNNEADTPDNFQSRRPNTSFCFLDIRSPGLGDTAMYLCATSPQALYYGYTFGSGTRLTVV.

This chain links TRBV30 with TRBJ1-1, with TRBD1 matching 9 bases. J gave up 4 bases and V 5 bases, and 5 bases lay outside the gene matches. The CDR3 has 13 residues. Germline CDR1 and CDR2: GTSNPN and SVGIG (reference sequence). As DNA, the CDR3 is TGTGCCTGGTGGACAGGGGTGAGCACTGAAGCTTTCTTT. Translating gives CAWWTGVSTEAFF.

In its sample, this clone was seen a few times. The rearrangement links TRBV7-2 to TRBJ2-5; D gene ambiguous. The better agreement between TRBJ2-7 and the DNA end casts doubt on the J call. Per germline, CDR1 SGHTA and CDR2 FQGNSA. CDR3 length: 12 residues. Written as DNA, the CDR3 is TGTGCCAGCAGCCTCGTATCCTACGAGCAGTACTTC. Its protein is CASSLVSYEQYF.

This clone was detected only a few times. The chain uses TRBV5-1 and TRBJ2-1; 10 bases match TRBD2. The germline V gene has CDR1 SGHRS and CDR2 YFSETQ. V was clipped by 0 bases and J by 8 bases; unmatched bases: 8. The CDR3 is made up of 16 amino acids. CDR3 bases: TGCGCCAGCAGCTTGGCGCACACTAGCGGGATGGATGAGCAGTTCTTC. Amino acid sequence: CASSLAHTSGMDEQFF.

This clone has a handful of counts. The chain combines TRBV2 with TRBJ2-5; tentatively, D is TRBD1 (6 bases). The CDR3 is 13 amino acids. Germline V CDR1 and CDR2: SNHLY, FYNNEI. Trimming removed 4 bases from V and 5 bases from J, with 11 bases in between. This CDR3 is CASSVGGRETQYF. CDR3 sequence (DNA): TGTGCCAGCAGTGTAGGGGGAAGGGAGACCCAGTACTTC.

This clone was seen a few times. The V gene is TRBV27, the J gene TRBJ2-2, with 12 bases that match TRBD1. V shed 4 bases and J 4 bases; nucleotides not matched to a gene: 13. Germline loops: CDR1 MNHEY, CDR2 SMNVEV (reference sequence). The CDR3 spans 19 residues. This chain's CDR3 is CASSSWGGGQGAPTGELFF. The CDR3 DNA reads TGTGCCAGCAGTTCGTGGGGCGGGGGACAGGGGGCGCCCACCGGGGAGCTGTTTTTT.

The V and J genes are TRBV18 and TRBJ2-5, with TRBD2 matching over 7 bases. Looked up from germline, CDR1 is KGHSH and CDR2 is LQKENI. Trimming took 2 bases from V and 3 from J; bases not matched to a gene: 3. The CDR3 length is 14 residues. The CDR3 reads CASSPWSGKETQYF. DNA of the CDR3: TGTGCCAGCTCACCATGGAGCGGGAAAGAGACCCAGTACTTC.

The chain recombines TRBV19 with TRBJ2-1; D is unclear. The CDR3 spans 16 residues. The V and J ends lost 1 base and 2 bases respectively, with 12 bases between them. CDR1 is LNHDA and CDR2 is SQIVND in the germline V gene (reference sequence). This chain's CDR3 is CASSIVPGLAYNEQFF. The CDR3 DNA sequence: TGTGCCAGTAGTATAGTACCCGGTCTGGCCTACAATGAGCAGTTCTTC.

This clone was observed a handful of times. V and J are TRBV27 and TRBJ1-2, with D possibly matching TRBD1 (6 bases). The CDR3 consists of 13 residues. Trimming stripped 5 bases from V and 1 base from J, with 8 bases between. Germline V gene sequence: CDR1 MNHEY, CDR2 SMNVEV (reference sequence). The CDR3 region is CASSPQGNYGYTF. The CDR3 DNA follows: TGTGCCAGCAGTCCACAGGGTAACTATGGCTACACCTTC.

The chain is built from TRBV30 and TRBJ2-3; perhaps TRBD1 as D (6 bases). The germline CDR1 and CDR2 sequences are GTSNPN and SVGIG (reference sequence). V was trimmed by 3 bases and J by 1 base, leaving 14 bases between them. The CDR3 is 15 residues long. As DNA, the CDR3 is TGTGCCTGGAGCCAGACCAGGGGAGGCACAGATACGCAGTATTTT. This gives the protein CAWSQTRGGTDTQYF.

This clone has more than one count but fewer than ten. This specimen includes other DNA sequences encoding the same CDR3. Written as DNA, the CDR3 is TGCAGCGTTGGAGGGAATGAGCAGTTCTTC. It specifies CSVGGNEQFF. The chain combines TRBV29-1 with TRBJ2-1, with a weak D call TRBD2 (5 bases). The V end was cut by 4 bases, the J end by 7 bases, with 5 bases between. Germline CDR1 SQVTM, CDR2 ANQGSEA. This CDR3 has 10 residues.

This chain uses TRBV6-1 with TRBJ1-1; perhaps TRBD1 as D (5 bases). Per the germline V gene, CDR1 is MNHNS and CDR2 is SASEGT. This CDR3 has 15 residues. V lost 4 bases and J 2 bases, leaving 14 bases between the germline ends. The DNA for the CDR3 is TGTGCCAGCAGTGGGTCAGGGCCGCCAAACACTGAAGCTTTCTTT. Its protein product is CASSGSGPPNTEAFF.

CDR3 nucleotide sequence: TGTGCCAGCAGTTCTTCACTCCCGGGACTCCGGTCGGCTAATGAAAAACTGTTTTTT. This translates into CASSSSLPGLRSANEKLFF. The rearrangement links TRBV27 to TRBJ1-4, with D maybe TRBD1 (5 bases). Germline loops: CDR1 MNHEY, CDR2 SMNVEV (reference sequence). The CDR3 is 19 amino acids. The V and J ends lost 4 bases and 3 bases respectively, with 24 bases between them.

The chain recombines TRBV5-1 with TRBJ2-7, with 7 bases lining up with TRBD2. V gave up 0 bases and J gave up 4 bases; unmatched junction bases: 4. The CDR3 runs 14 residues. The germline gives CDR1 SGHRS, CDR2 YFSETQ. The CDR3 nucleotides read TGCGCCAGCAGCTTGGAGGGAGGGCCTTACGAGCAGTACTTC. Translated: CASSLEGGPYEQYF.

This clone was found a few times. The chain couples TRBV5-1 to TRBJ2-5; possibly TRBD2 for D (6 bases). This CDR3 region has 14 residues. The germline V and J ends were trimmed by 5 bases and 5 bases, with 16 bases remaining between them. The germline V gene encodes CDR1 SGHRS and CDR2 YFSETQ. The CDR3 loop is CASSPPEGTETQYF. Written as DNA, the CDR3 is TGCGCCAGCAGTCCGCCGGAGGGGACGGAGACCCAGTACTTC.

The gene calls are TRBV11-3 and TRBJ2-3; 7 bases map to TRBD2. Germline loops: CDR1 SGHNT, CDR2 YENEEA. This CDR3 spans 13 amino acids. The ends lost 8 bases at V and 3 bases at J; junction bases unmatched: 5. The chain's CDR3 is CASGREVTDTQYF. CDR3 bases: TGTGCCAGCGGGAGGGAAGTGACAGATACGCAGTATTTT.

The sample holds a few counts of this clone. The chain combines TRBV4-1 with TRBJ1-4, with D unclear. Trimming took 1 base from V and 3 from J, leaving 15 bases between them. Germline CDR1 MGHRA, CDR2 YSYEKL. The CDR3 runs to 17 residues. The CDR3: CASSQVPLQTSNEKLFF. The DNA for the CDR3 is TGCGCCAGCAGCCAAGTTCCTCTACAGACATCTAATGAAAAACTGTTTTTT.